This T cell receptor (beta chain) was captured by sequencing in a study of CD8 T cells in Susac syndrome. With random hexamers, 0.5 to 1 ug RNA was reverse transcribed. It was immunoSEQ multiplex PCR that amplified TCR beta CDR3 across 54 Vbeta and 13 Jbeta. TCRdb re-called the immunoSEQ multiplex PCR reads through MiXCR, storing one row per CDR3 protein. The sample contains around 200,000 distinct CDR3 sequences, 90% to 96% of which appear only once. CDR3 length: 10 residues. Germline V gene lookup returns CDR1 GTSNPN and CDR2 SVGIG (reference sequence). V gave up 2 bases and J gave up 6 bases, with 3 bases separating them.

The chain has TRBV30 and TRBJ2-3; D call uncertain. The sequenced sample consisted of CD4+ T cells from PBMCs. The clonotype was recovered from a human donor with Susac syndrome. This CDR3 reads CAWSPDTQYF. DNA for the CDR3: TGTGCCTGGAGTCCTGATACGCAGTATTTT.